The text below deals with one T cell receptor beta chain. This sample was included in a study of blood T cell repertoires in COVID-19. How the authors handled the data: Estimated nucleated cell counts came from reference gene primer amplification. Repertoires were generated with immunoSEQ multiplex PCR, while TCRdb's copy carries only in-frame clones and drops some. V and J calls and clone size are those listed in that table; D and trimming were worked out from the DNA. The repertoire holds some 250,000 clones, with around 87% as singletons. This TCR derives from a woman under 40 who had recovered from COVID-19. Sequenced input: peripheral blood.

Here the CDR3 DNA reads TGTGCCAGCAGCGCCTTAACTAGCGGGGGGGCCACGCAGTATTTT. Protein sequence: CASSALTSGGATQYF. The rearrangement joins TRBV9 to TRBJ2-3; TRBD2 aligns across 13 bases. V shed 3 bases, J shed 9 bases, and the junction held 7 bases outside the gene matches. Germline V gene lookup returns CDR1 SGDLS and CDR2 YYNGEE. The CDR3 loop spans 15 amino acids.